This T cell receptor (beta chain) was observed in a study of OX40 agonist ivuxolimab in advanced cancers. As for the study in general: The dose-escalation cohort was about 83% male, with a mean age of around 54 years, ranging roughly 23 to 79. Study observations and caveats: At doses 0.1 to 3.0 mg/kg, CD4+ and CD8+ clones expanded. Relative to CD4+ cells, CD8+ T cells on average had more expanded clones. A proportion of nonresponders additionally exhibited low normalized T-cell clonal expansion.

This clone occurred a few times. Its antigen is as yet unknown. There are 14 residues in the CDR3. Germline values: CDR1 MNHNS, CDR2 SASEGT. The ends were cut back, 11 bases at V and 1 base at J, with 18 bases in the middle. Using immunoSEQ multiplex PCR, the repertoire was profiled, and TCRdb retains in-frame clones only, with some absent. The sample has 70,000 to 85,000 clones; 80% to 90% are singletons. The sequences come from CD4+ or CD8+ T cells sorted from blood, collected in a trial of the OX40 agonist ivuxolimab. The J gene is TRBJ2-7, the V gene TRBV6-1; D perhaps matches TRBD2 (5 bases). This clonotype was obtained from an adult with an advanced solid tumor such as melanoma, head and neck, liver or kidney cancer. CDR3 DNA: TGTGCCGGAGGAGGTACGACGGGGTCCTACGAGCAGTACTTC. Translation gives CAGGGTTGSYEQYF.